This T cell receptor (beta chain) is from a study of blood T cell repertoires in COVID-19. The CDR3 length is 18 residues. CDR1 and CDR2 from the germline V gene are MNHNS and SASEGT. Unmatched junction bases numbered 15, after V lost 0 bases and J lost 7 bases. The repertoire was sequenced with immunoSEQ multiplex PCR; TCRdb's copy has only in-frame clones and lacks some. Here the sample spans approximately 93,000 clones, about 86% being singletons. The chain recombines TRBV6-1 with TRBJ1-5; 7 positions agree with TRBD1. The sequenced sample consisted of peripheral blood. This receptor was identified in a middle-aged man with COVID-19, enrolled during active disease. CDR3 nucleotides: TGTGCCAGCAGTGAAGCGCATTATAGACAGGGCCCAAGACAGCCCCAGCATTTT. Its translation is CASSEAHYRQGPRQPQHF.